This T cell receptor beta chain was found in a study of CD8 T cells in ankylosing spondylitis. With molecular barcodes, quantitative 5'-RACE was used to make the TCR beta libraries. TCRdb independently ran MiXCR on the 5' RACE reads; one entry per CDR3 protein. The sample lists 150,000 to 200,000 distinct CDR3 sequences, about 9.9% occurring once. A remark on this clonotype: Its antigen is unidentified.

Study-wide results and limits: Previous work reported some of these motif variants in the synovial fluid and blood of reactive arthritis. From matched ankylosing spondylitis synovial fluid, disease-linked clones were reportedly recovered at significantly enriched levels. About 8 highly homologous variants formed a TCR beta motif that appeared characteristic of ankylosing spondylitis blood.

V was cut by 1 base and J by 4 bases, with 8 bases left in between. The germline gives CDR1 LGHDT, CDR2 YNNKEL (reference sequence). The CDR3 is 14 amino acids. V gene TRBV3-1 combines with J gene TRBJ1-5; D is ambiguous. The receptor's source is a male donor with ankylosing spondylitis or in good health (not recorded which). Specimen: blood, either unsorted or a sorted T cell fraction (not recorded which). CDR3 in amino acids: CASSQARVNQPQHF. As DNA, the CDR3 is TGTGCCAGCAGCCAAGCCCGGGTGAATCAGCCCCAGCATTTT.